This TCR beta chain is drawn from a study of control samples from healthy donors and cancer patients. This table comes from immunoSEQ multiplex PCR, and its TCRdb copy is limited to in-frame clones, with some not included. Of about 83,000 clones in the sample, about nine tenths were seen once. The clonotype originates from a man aged 50-59 years in good health. Sequenced material: blood.

CDR3: CSAGGQTQETQYF. The CDR3, as DNA: TGCAGCGCTGGGGGACAGACCCAAGAGACCCAGTACTTC. The chain joins TRBV29-1 to TRBJ2-5; TRBD1 matches at 7 bases. The CDR3 totals 13 residues. The J segment lost 1 base and the V segment lost 7 bases, leaving 6 bases of the junction unmatched. In germline, CDR1 is SQVTM, CDR2 ANQGSEA.